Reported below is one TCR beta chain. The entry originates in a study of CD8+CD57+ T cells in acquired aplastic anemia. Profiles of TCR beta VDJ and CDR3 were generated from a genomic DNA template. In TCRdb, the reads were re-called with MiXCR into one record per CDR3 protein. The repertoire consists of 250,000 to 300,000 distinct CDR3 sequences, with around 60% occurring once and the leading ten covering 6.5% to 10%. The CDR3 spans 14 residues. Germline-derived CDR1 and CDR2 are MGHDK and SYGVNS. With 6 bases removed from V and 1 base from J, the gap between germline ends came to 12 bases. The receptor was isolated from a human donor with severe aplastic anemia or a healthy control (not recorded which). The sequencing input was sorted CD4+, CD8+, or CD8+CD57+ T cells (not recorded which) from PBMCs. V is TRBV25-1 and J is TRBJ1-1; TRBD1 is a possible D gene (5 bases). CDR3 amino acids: CASRPGFANTEAFF. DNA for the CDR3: TGTGCCAGCAGACCAGGGTTCGCGAACACTGAAGCTTTCTTT.